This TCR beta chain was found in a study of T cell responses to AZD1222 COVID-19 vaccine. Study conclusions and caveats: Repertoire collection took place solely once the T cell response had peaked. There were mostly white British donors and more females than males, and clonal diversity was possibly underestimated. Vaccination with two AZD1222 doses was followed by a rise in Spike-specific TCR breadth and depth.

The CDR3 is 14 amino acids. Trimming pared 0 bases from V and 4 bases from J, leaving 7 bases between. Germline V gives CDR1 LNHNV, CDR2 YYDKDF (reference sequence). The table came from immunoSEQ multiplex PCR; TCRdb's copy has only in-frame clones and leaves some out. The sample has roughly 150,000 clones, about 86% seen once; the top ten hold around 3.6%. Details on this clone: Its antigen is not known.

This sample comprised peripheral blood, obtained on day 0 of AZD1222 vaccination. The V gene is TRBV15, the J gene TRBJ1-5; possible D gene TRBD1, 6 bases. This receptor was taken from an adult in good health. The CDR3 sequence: CATSREQGNQPQHF. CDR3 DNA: TGTGCCACCAGCAGAGAACAGGGTAATCAGCCCCAGCATTTT.